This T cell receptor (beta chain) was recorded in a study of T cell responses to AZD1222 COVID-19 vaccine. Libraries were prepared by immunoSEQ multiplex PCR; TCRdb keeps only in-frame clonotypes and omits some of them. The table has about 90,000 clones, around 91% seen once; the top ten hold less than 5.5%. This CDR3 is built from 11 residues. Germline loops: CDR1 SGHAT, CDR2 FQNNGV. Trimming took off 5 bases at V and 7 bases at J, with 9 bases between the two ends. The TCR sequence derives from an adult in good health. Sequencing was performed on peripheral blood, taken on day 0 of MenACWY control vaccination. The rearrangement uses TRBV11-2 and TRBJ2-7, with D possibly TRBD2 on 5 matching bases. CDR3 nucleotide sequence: TGTGCCAGCAGCCCGGGGTGGGAGCAGTACTTC. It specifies CASSPGWEQYF.